The rows below give T cell receptor beta chains drawn from one sample of a study of blood T cells in healthy people across ages. Via MiXCR, TCRdb re-called the 5' RACE reads, giving one row per CDR3 protein. This sample has about 800,000 distinct CDR3 sequences, with 58% found just once. Sequencing was done on a sample of blood. All receptors derive from a man in his thirties or forties in good health. Both conserved end residues are part of each CDR3. D genes are given only for firm matches. Clone size is not always given. Where it is, it says once, few, many or a class for expanded clones.

. TRBD2 TRBJ2-7 14 TRBV7-2 CASSHTSGDYEQYF TGTGCCAGCAGCCACACTAGCGGGGACTACGAGCAGTACTTC
. . TRBJ2-5 13 TRBV5-1 CASSWTVQETQYF TGCGCCAGCAGCTGGACAGTTCAAGAGACCCAGTACTTC
. TRBD1 TRBJ1-2 14 TRBV6-2/TRBV6-3 CASSLDRVAGGYTF TGTGCCAGCAGTTTGGACAGGGTGGCTGGTGGCTACACCTTC
few TRBD2 TRBJ2-1 19 TRBV4-3 CASSHGTGSGTSGHNEQFF TGCGCCAGCAGCCACGGGACAGGGAGTGGGACTAGCGGCCACAATGAGCAGTTCTTC
. . TRBJ2-7 13 TRBV20-1 CSAGDPRTHEQYF TGCAGTGCAGGGGACCCTAGGACCCACGAGCAGTACTTC
. . TRBJ2-3 13 TRBV7-3 CASSLTRGEAQYF TGTGCCAGCAGCTTAACCAGGGGGGAGGCGCAGTATTTT
few . TRBJ2-1 15 TRBV4-3 CASSQEFRGYNEQFF TGCGCCAGCAGCCAAGAATTCCGGGGGTACAATGAGCAGTTCTTC
. . TRBJ1-2 15 TRBV3-1 CASNPRMDVNYGYTF TGTGCCAGCAACCCTCGAATGGACGTTAACTATGGCTACACCTTC
. . TRBJ1-2 15 TRBV9 CASGESGFSNYGYTF TGTGCCAGCGGGGAATCAGGGTTCTCTAACTATGGCTACACCTTC
. TRBD1 TRBJ1-5 13 TRBV12-3/TRBV12-4 CASSGDRVQPQHF TGTGCCAGCAGTGGGGACAGGGTCCAGCCCCAGCATTTT
. TRBD1 TRBJ2-7 15 TRBV20-1 CSARAGTENFYEQYF TGCAGTGCTAGAGCCGGGACAGAGAACTTCTACGAGCAGTACTTC
. . TRBJ2-3 13 TRBV12-3/TRBV12-4 CASSCGSTDTQYF TGTGCCAGCAGTTGTGGGAGCACAGATACGCAGTATTTT
. . TRBJ2-1 13 TRBV4-2 CASSQESRDWQFF TGTGCCAGCAGCCAAGAAAGCAGGGACTGGCAGTTCTTC
. TRBD2 TRBJ2-5 15 TRBV6-6 CASSYERGGSETQYF TGTGCCAGCAGTTACGAGCGGGGGGGTAGTGAGACCCAGTACTTC
. . TRBJ2-5 13 TRBV27 CASTPTGEETQYF TGTGCCAGCACCCCCACGGGGGAGGAGACCCAGTACTTC
. . TRBJ1-1 11 TRBV4-3 CASSQGNGAFF TGCGCCAGCAGCCAAGGCAATGGAGCTTTCTTT
. . TRBJ2-3 18 TRBV7-2 CASSLAGGYGTRTDTQYF TGTGCCAGCAGCTTAGCGGGGGGGTACGGGACACGCACAGATACGCAGTATTTT
. . TRBJ2-7 14 TRBV20-1 CSAEGGAAYNEQYF TGCAGTGCTGAGGGCGGGGCGGCTTACAATGAGCAGTACTTC